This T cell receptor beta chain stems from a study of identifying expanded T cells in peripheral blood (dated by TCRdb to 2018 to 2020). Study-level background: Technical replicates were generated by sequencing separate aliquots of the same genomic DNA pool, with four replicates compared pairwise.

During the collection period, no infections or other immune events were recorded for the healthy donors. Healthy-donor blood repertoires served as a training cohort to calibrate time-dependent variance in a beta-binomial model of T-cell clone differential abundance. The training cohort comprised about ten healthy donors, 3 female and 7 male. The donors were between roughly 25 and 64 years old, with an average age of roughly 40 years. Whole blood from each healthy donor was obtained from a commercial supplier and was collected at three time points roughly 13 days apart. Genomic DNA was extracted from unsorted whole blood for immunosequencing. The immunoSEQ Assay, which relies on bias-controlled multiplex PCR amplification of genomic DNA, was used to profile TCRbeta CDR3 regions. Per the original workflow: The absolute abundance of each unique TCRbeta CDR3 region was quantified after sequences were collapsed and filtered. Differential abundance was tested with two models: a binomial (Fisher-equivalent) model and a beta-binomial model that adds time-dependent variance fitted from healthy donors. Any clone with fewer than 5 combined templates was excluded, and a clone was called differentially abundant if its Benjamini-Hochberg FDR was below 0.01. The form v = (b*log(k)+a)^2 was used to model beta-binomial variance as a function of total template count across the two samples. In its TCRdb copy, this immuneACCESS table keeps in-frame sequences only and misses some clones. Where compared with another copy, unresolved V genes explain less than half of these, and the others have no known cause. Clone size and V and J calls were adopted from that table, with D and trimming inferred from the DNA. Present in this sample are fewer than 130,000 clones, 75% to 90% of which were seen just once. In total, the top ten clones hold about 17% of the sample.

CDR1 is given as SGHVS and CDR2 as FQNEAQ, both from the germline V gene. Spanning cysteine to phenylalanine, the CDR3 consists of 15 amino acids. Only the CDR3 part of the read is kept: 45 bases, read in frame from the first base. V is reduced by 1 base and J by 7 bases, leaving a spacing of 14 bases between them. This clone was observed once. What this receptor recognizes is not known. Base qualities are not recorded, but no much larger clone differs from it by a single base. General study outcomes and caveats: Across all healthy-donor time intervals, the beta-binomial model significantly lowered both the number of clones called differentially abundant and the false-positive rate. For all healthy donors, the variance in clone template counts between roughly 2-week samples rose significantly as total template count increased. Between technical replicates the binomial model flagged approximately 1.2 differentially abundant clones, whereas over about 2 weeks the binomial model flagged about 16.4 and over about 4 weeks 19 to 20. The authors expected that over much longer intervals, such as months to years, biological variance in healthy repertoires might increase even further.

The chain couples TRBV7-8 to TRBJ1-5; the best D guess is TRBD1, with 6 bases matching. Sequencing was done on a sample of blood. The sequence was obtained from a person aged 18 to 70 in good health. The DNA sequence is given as TGTGCCAGCAGCTTAGGTCAGGGGTTTTACCAGCCCCAGCATTTT. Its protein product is CASSLGQGFYQPQHF.